The next 10 T cell receptor beta chains were all read from a single sample in a study of CD8+ T cells in alopecia areata. RNA was isolated and reverse transcribed to cDNA, the sequencing template. Using immunoSEQ multiplex PCR, the repertoire was profiled, and TCRdb retains in-frame clones only, with some absent. The data show 180,000 or so clones, 63% seen once. The sequenced sample was CD4+ T cells sorted from blood, obtained at week 0. The source is a human donor with alopecia areata.

This clone has only one observation. The chain carries TRBV7-2 and TRBJ2-7, with unresolved D. The CDR3 consists of 14 residues. Trimming pared 1 base from V and 0 bases from J, leaving 7 bases between. CDR1 SGHTA and CDR2 FQGNSA come from the germline V gene. The CDR3 DNA reads TGTGCCAGCAGCTTAGATCACACCTCCTACGAGCAGTACTTC. It codes for CASSLDHTSYEQYF.

This chain connects TRBV27 to TRBJ1-6; tentatively, D is TRBD1 (6 bases). Germline CDR1 MNHEY, CDR2 SMNVEV (reference sequence). The CDR3 is 16 residues long. Trimming cost V 7 bases and J 7 bases, with 20 bases left between them. This chain's CDR3 is CASIRRPGTLNSPLHF. The CDR3 DNA reads TGTGCCAGCATCAGGCGCCCCGGGACATTAAATTCACCCCTCCACTTT.

This clone was observed a handful of times. The CDR3 loop reads CASSRLNTGELFF. The CDR3 DNA reads TGTGCCAGCAGCCGATTGAACACCGGGGAGCTGTTTTTT. The J gene is TRBJ2-2, the V gene TRBV7-2; D gene uncertain. The CDR3 totals 13 residues. CDR1 and CDR2 from the germline V gene are SGHTA and FQGNSA. Trimming pared 5 bases from V and 1 base from J, leaving 5 bases between.

This clone was picked up a small number of times. The CDR3 reads CASSSGTGYYGYTF. CDR3 DNA: TGTGCCAGCAGCTCCGGGACAGGGTACTATGGCTACACCTTC. This rearrangement joins TRBV5-4 to TRBJ1-2, with TRBD1 matching 9 bases. The CDR3 is 14 amino acids. From germline, CDR1 is SGHNT and CDR2 YYREEE (reference sequence). V gave up 3 bases and J gave up 3 bases; unmatched junction bases: 3.

The chain employs TRBV11-1 and TRBJ2-1, with TRBD2 as a possible D gene (5 bases). Germline loops: CDR1 SGHAT, CDR2 FQDESV (reference sequence). The length of the CDR3 is 16 residues. Deletions cut 1 base from V and 6 bases from J, with 16 bases between. The CDR3 loop reads CASSLGASSPSNEQFF. CDR3 bases: TGTGCCAGCAGCTTAGGGGCTAGCAGCCCAAGCAATGAGCAGTTCTTC.

The chain carries TRBV6-6 and TRBJ2-7; D unresolved. This CDR3 is 12 amino acids long. CDR1 is MNHNY and CDR2 is SVGAGI in the germline V gene (reference sequence). Trimming took 5 bases from V and 4 from J, leaving 9 bases between them. CDR3 coding DNA: TGTGCCAGCAGTCACGGATATTACGAGCAGTACTTC. Translating it yields CASSHGYYEQYF.

This clone was observed a handful of times. The chain employs TRBV18 and TRBJ2-3; 8 bases line up with TRBD2. With V trimmed by 0 bases and J by 4 bases, 6 bases remained unmatched. Germline-derived CDR1 and CDR2 are KGHSH and LQKENI. This CDR3 has 16 amino acids. CDR3 in amino acids: CASSPPRAGDPDTQYF. In DNA, the CDR3 is TGTGCCAGCTCACCACCGCGAGCGGGGGATCCAGATACGCAGTATTTT.

V usage is TRBV27 and J usage is TRBJ1-1; 10 bases line up with TRBD1. The CDR3 is made up of 16 amino acids. J was trimmed by 1 base and V by 3 bases; bases with no gene match: 5. Germline V gene sequence: CDR1 MNHEY, CDR2 SMNVEV (reference sequence). CDR3 in amino acids: CASSFRQGAGNTEAFF. The CDR3 nucleotides read TGTGCCAGCAGTTTCAGACAGGGGGCGGGGAACACTGAAGCTTTCTTT.

The chain has TRBV27 and TRBJ2-5; D gene unclear. Deletions cut 0 bases from V and 5 bases from J, with 7 bases between. Germline lookup yields CDR1 MNHEY and CDR2 SMNVEV (reference sequence). The CDR3 contains 13 residues. The CDR3 region has the DNA TGTGCCAGCAGTTTATCGGGGTGGGAGACCCAGTACTTC. Encoded protein: CASSLSGWETQYF.

The chain links TRBV19 to TRBJ1-1, with 8 bases fitting TRBD1. This CDR3 has 13 amino acids. V lost 4 bases, J lost 11 bases, and 9 bases stayed unmatched. The germline gives CDR1 LNHDA, CDR2 SQIVND (reference sequence). CDR3 loop: CASSTGQGGLAFF. The CDR3 DNA reads TGTGCCAGTAGTACTGGACAGGGAGGGTTGGCTTTCTTT.